This entry is about one TCR beta chain. The antigen remains unidentified. The ends were cut back, 3 bases at V and 7 bases at J, with 22 bases in the middle. CDR1 LNHDA and CDR2 SQIVND come from the germline V gene (reference sequence). This CDR3 is 17 amino acids long. The data originate from a study of shared clonotypes between healthy human individuals. Using immunoSEQ multiplex PCR, the repertoire was profiled, and TCRdb retains in-frame clones only, with some absent. Of more than 2,000,000 clones listed, approximately 93% are singletons. Study outcomes and limitations: When compared with the clonotypes that were shared by all four sorted-subset donors, the non-shared clonotypes turned out to have lower generation probabilities.

Sequencing was performed on naive CD4+ T cells from PBMCs. Subset in this sample: CD45RA+ positively selected. The rearrangement links TRBV19 to TRBJ2-1; D might be TRBD2 (6 bases). This TCR came from a man in his late teens or twenties in good health. Some clones in this sample may be carry-over from other donors' samples. CDR3 DNA: TGTGCCAGTAGTATGATTCCTAGCGCCACACGATGGAATGAGCAGTTCTTC. Its translation: CASSMIPSATRWNEQFF.